This TCR beta chain is drawn from a study of T cells expressing NK-cell markers. The wider study: Seven HCMV-seropositive donors and one seronegative donor made up the eight sequenced donors. Study-level points and caveats: The contribution of dominant NKG2C+ clonotypes to CD8+ T cells in more than five donors was roughly 1.0-7.5%. These clonotypes additionally ranked first within the CD3+CD56-NKG2C+ fraction of a few donors.

TCRdb derives one entry per CDR3 protein from the 5' RACE reads, leaving out DNA. This sample's clone table lists a few hundred thousand distinct CDR3 sequences. The CDR3 loop spans 16 amino acids. CDR1 is MDHEN and CDR2 is SYDVKM in the germline V gene. Regarding this clonotype: Its antigen is not known.

This TCR came from a man aged 18 to 70 in good health. The genes are TRBV28 and TRBJ1-6; TCRdb calls TRBD1, which cannot be checked without DNA. Sample: blood T cells: a sorted CD56 or NKG2C T cell subset, CD4+ or CD8+ T cells, or bulk PBMC T cells (not recorded which). The CDR3 loop reads CASSLPGTHAGSPLHF.